The sequence of this TCR beta chain was determined in a study of T cell responses to AZD1222 COVID-19 vaccine. Trimming stripped 3 bases from V and 5 bases from J, with 16 bases between. From germline, CDR1 is LGHNA and CDR2 YNFKEQ. The CDR3 is 15 residues long. TCRdb's table, derived via immunoSEQ multiplex PCR, lists solely in-frame clones and lacks some. The repertoire includes 100,000 to 150,000 clones, around 84% of them detected once, and more than 10% sits in the top ten. The sequence derives from an adult in good health. The chain carries TRBV4-2 and TRBJ1-1, with TRBD1 as a possible D gene (5 bases). The material sequenced was peripheral blood, taken on day 0 of AZD1222 vaccination. In nucleotides, the CDR3 is TGTGCCAGCAGCCAGTTAGGGGCGAGTCGGACTGAAGCTTTCTTT. Protein sequence: CASSQLGASRTEAFF.